This section outlines one T cell receptor beta chain sequence together with its context. The data were taken from a study of T cell responses to AZD1222 COVID-19 vaccine. The table came from immunoSEQ multiplex PCR; TCRdb's copy has only in-frame clones and leaves some out. There are some 120,000 clones in the sample; more than 85% occur only once, and 11% lies in the top ten. This sequence was found in an adult in good health. The sample in question was peripheral blood, obtained on day 0 of MenACWY control vaccination.

Written as DNA, the CDR3 is TGTGCCAGCAGCCAAGGCGGTGGAACTAATGAAAAACTGTTTTTT. Amino acid sequence: CASSQGGGTNEKLFF. The rearrangement joins TRBV7-9 to TRBJ1-4; no clear D gene. Trimming stripped 5 bases from V and 1 base from J, with 11 bases between. Germline values: CDR1 SEHNR, CDR2 FQNEAQ (reference sequence). The CDR3 has 15 residues.